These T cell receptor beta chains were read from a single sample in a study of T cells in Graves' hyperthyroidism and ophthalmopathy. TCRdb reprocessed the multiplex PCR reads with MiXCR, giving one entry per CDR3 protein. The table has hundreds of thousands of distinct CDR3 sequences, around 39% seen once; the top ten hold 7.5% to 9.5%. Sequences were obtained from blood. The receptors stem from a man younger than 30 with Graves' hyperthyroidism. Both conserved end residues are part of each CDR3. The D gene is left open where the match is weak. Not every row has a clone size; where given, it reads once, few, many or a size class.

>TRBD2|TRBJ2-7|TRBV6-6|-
CASSTGGGDEQYF
TGTGCCAGCAGTACGGGGGGAGGCGACGAGCAGTACTTC
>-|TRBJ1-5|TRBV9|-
CASSQGSSSNQPQHF
TGTGCCAGCAGCCAAGGGTCCAGCAGCAATCAGCCCCAGCATTTT
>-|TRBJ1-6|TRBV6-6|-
CASSGGSNQPLHF
TGTGCCAGCAGTGGAGGGAGCAATCAGCCCCTCCACTTT
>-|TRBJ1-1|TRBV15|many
CATSRGLSTEAFF
TGTGCCACCAGCAGGGGGTTGAGCACTGAAGCTTTCTTT
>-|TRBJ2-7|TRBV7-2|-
CASSLVSFSYEQYF
TGCGCCAGCAGCTTGGTTTCTTTCTCCTACGAGCAGTACTTC
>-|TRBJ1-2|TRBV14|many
CASSQALYGYTF
TGTGCCAGCAGCCAAGCTCTCTATGGCTACACCTTC
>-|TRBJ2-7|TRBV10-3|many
CAISAPQGYGEQYF
TGTGCCATCAGTGCCCCCCAGGGGTATGGCGAGCAGTACTTC
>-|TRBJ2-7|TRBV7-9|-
CASSSDMSSYEQYF
TGTGCCAGCAGCTCGGACATGAGCTCCTACGAGCAGTACTTC
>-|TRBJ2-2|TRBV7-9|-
CASSLIRGSFTGELFF
TGTGCCAGCAGCTTGATAAGGGGCTCATTCACCGGGGAGCTGTTTTTT
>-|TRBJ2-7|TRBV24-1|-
CATSDDRHEQYF
TGTGCCACCAGTGATGACAGACACGAGCAGTACTTC
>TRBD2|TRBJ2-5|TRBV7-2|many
CASSLRLAGSETQYF
TGTGCCAGCAGCCTTCGACTAGCGGGAAGCGAGACCCAGTACTTC
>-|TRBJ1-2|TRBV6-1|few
CASRPLNYGYTF
TGTGCCTCCAGGCCCCTTAACTATGGCTACACCTTC
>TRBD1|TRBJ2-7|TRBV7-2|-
CAGSSSGLRQGADEQYF
TGTGCCGGCAGCTCTTCCGGTCTACGACAGGGGGCCGACGAGCAGTACTTC
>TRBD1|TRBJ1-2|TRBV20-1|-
CSARGQTRNNYGYTF
TGCAGTGCTAGGGGACAGACACGTAACAACTATGGCTACACCTTC
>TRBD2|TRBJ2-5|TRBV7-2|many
CASSLSGEQETQYF
TGTGCCAGCAGCCTTAGCGGGGAACAAGAGACCCAGTACTTC
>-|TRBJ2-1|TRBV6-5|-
CAISDGDEQFF
TGTGCCATCAGTGACGGCGATGAGCAGTTCTTC
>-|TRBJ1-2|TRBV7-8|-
CASSLFPGVDYTF
TGTGCCAGCAGCTTATTTCCAGGGGTTGACTACACCTTC
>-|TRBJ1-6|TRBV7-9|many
CASSLDPPGSPLHF
TGTGCCAGCAGCTTAGACCCGCCCGGTTCACCCCTCCACTTT
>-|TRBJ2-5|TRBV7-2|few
CASSSSPGLRKTQYF
TGTGCCAGCAGCTCCTCGCCGGGACTCCGAAAGACCCAGTACTTC
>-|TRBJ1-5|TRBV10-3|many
CAISEGSSVPQHF
TGTGCCATCAGCGAGGGTTCCAGTGTGCCCCAGCATTTT
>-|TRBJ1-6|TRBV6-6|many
CASSYDRSPLHF
TGTGCCAGCAGTTACGACAGGTCACCCCTCCACTTT
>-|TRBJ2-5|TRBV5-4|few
CASSIPTQETQYF
TGTGCCAGCAGCATTCCCACTCAAGAGACCCAGTACTTC
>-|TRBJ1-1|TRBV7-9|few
CASSPTVTSTEAFF
TGTGCCAGCAGCCCGACAGTAACTAGTACTGAAGCTTTCTTT
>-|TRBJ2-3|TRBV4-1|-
CASSLAISGLEDTQYF
TGCGCCAGCAGCTTGGCGATTTCAGGGCTTGAAGATACGCAGTATTTT
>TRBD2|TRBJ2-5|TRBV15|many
CATTNPTSGQETQYF
TGTGCCACCACCAACCCGACTAGCGGACAAGAGACCCAGTACTTC
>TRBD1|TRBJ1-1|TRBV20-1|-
CSARDPTGGDIMNTEAFF
TGCAGTGCTAGAGATCCGACAGGGGGCGATATTATGAACACTGAAGCTTTCTTT